This T cell receptor beta chain came from a study of blood T cell repertoires in COVID-19 (dated by TCRdb to 2020 to 2022). Turning to the overall study: Collaborator samples came from the United States, Italy and Spain and covered acute and convalescent phases of COVID-19. The repertoires were released in a freely available public database meant as a resource for research on the immune response to SARS-CoV-2. Subjects who had been exposed to COVID-19, were actively infected with it, or had recovered from it provided the deeply sampled blood TCRbeta repertoires that made up the dataset. Samples came from the ongoing ImmuneRACE study (first 160 participants) plus 1,254 subjects from 6 global collaborators. A de-identified subject ID, COVID-19 status, age in years and sex were almost always included in the sample metadata. The prospective study material was composed of cDNA or gDNA derived from T cells, B-cell-depleted T cells, or PBMCs. HLA class I and class II types, where available, came from metadata supplied by the sample provider rather than from assay-based typing.

According to the germline V gene, CDR1 reads MDHEN and CDR2 reads SYDVKM. From the cysteine up to the phenylalanine, the CDR3 has a length of 14 residues. CDR3 DNA is the only sequence kept; it has 42 bases, read in frame from the first base. V and J lose 7 bases and 2 bases, and a span of 14 bases separates them. With respect to this clone: Its recognized antigen is unknown. No base-level quality is on record; no much larger clone is a single base apart.

Beyond this particular receptor, the publication reports: The amount of clinical and demographic metadata varied by source and participant and was provided uncurated.

Each collaborating institution followed its own protocols to collect whole blood in K2EDTA tubes. For TCRbeta analysis, collaborator samples were shipped as frozen whole blood, as isolated PBMCs, or as DNA extracted from either sample type. TCRbeta CDR3 regions were amplified from genomic DNA by means of the immunoSEQ Assay, a bias-controlled multiplex PCR. The paper's data handling went like this. The number of nucleated cells in each sample was estimated by amplification of reference gene primers within the assay. To quantify the absolute abundance of each unique TCRbeta CDR3 rearrangement, sequence reads were collapsed and filtered. For each sample, productive Simpson clonality was calculated as the square root of Simpson's diversity index over productive rearrangements. TCRdb limited this immuneACCESS table to in-frame rearrangements with V and J called. A share of clones is missing; checked studies link under half to unresolved V genes, and the rest is unexplained. V and J calls and clone size come straight from that table; D and trimming were deduced from the DNA. The sample table lists about 89,000 clones, 65% to 90% of them with a count of one. Jointly, the top ten make up more than 1% of the sample.

The clonotype comes from a man older than 75 with active or convalescent COVID-19. Sample: peripheral blood. Recombination linked TRBV28 to TRBJ1-2; a confident D gene designation cannot be given. The DNA sequence is as follows: TGTGCCAGCACCACCGAAGGGAGGAACTATGGCTACACCTTC. This sequence encodes CASTTEGRNYGYTF.